The 26 T cell receptor beta chains presented below share a single source sample, sequenced in a study of blood T cell repertoires in COVID-19 (dated by TCRdb to the early 2020s). Library construction relied on the immunoSEQ multiplex PCR assay. In TCRdb, the immuneACCESS table is reduced to in-frame sequences with V and J assigned. These tables do not hold every clone; where another copy was compared, an unresolved V gene accounts for under half, and the others remain unexplained. Recorded for this sample are about 290,000 clones; roughly 86% of them occurred a single time. The ten biggest clones cover approximately 12% of the sample. Input material: peripheral blood. The receptors here all came from a woman under 40 with COVID-19, enrolled during active disease.

The chain has TRBV11-3 and TRBJ2-3, with 7 positions matching TRBD2. Germline values: CDR1 SGHNT, CDR2 YENEEA. The junction had 14 bases not matched to a gene; V was cut back by 3 bases and J by 2 bases. The CDR3 is made up of 18 amino acids. The CDR3 DNA sequence: TGTGCCAGCAGCTTCGGTGGGCGGGGGTACAACAACACAGATACGCAGTATTTT. Residues: CASSFGGRGYNNTDTQYF.

The CDR3 spells CASSLVETSGTEAFF. In DNA form, the CDR3 reads TGCGCCAGCAGCTTGGTGGAGACCTCGGGCACTGAAGCTTTCTTT. The chain carries TRBV5-1 and TRBJ1-1; D ambiguous. Per the germline V gene, CDR1 is SGHRS and CDR2 is YFSETQ. This CDR3 has 15 residues. V lost 0 bases, J lost 4 bases, and 13 bases lay in between.

V gene TRBV6-5 combines with J gene TRBJ1-1, with TRBD1 identical over 8 bases. The CDR3 spans 15 residues. Germline V gene data show CDR1 as MNHEY and CDR2 as SVGAGI. V lost 2 bases and J lost 5; bases outside the gene matches: 7. The CDR3 DNA reads TGTGCCAGCAGTTACGCAGGGGGCAAAAGGACTGAAGCTTTCTTT. Encoded protein: CASSYAGGKRTEAFF.

The chain carries TRBV13 and TRBJ1-1; weak D call: TRBD1 (5 bases). V lost 2 bases and J lost 8, with 21 bases in between. CDR1 PRHDT and CDR2 FYEKMQ come from the germline V gene (reference sequence). There are 16 residues in the CDR3. For the CDR3, the DNA is TGTGCCAGCAGCTTATCTTTCCTAACAGGAGTAAAAGAAGCTTTCTTT. This gives the protein CASSLSFLTGVKEAFF.

This sequence joins TRBV7-7 and TRBJ2-7, with a tentative D call TRBD2 (6 bases). V lost 1 base to trimming and J lost 2 bases, with 12 bases between them. This CDR3 has 15 residues. CDR1 is SSHAT, CDR2 FNYEAQ, per germline (reference sequence). CDR3 loop: CASSLGPPGAYEQYF. The DNA for the CDR3 is TGTGCCAGCAGCTTAGGGCCTCCGGGAGCCTACGAGCAGTACTTC.

This chain connects TRBV4-2 to TRBJ2-7; the D gene is possibly TRBD2 (6 bases). CDR3 length: 13 residues. Germline CDR1 reads LGHNA; CDR2 reads YNFKEQ. The ends were cut back, 4 bases at V and 3 bases at J, with 10 bases in the middle. CDR3 region: CASSPDGGYEQYF. The DNA of the CDR3 is TGTGCCAGCAGCCCCGACGGGGGCTACGAGCAGTACTTC.

The CDR3 loop reads CASSGTGGWYTEAFF. The CDR3 DNA is TGTGCCAGCAGCGGGACAGGGGGCTGGTACACTGAAGCTTTCTTT. The gene calls are TRBV6-5 and TRBJ1-1; 12 nucleotides align to TRBD1. This CDR3 is 15 amino acids long. V lost 6 bases to trimming and J lost 3 bases; unmatched junction nucleotides: 5. The V gene's germline CDR1 is MNHEY and CDR2 SVGAGI.

The chain joins TRBV3-1 (or the pseudogene TRBV3-2) to TRBJ2-7; 10 nucleotides agree with TRBD2. J gave up 0 bases and V 4 bases, and 18 bases lay outside the gene matches. The CDR3 is made up of 20 amino acids. The germline V gene encodes CDR1 LGHDT and CDR2 YNNKEL (reference sequence). The CDR3: CASSLTYPGLAGASSYEQYF. The CDR3 DNA sequence: TGTGCCAGCAGCCTCACCTACCCTGGGCTAGCGGGGGCCTCCTCCTACGAGCAGTACTTC.

Here the CDR3 DNA reads TGCAGCGTCGAACTAGCGGGGGGCGCGTACGAGCAGTACTTC. Translated: CSVELAGGAYEQYF. The chain carries TRBV29-1 and TRBJ2-7, with TRBD2 identical over 12 bases. Germline CDR1 is SQVTM and CDR2 is ANQGSEA. The CDR3 sequence is 14 residues long. After removal of 6 bases from V and 4 bases from J, the junction contained 7 bases not matched to a gene.

V is TRBV5-6 and J is TRBJ1-2; D is possibly TRBD1 (5 bases). Trimming pared 2 bases from V and 4 bases from J, leaving 15 bases between. Germline CDR1 is SGHDT and CDR2 is YYEEEE. CDR3 size: 15 residues. The CDR3 coding sequence is TGTGCCAGCAGCTTTGTGGCGGGGGGAGCCTATGGCTACACCTTC. Amino acids: CASSFVAGGAYGYTF.

The chain uses TRBV18 and TRBJ1-1; TRBD1 agrees at 9 bases. V lost 0 bases and J lost 3; bases outside the gene matches: 5. The CDR3 is 16 residues long. Germline assignment: CDR1 KGHSH and CDR2 LQKENI. CDR3 sequence reads: CASSPPTGGGYTEAFF. CDR3 DNA sequence: TGTGCCAGCTCACCACCGACAGGGGGAGGCTACACTGAAGCTTTCTTT.

The gene calls are TRBV12-5 and TRBJ1-4, with 7 bases identical to TRBD1. V gave up 5 bases and J gave up 7 bases; unmatched junction bases: 13. Germline CDR1 LGHNT, CDR2 FRNRAP. This CDR3 has 16 residues. CDR3 sequence (DNA): TGTGCTAGTGGTAAAGAAACAGGGGCAGGGGGTGAAAAACTGTTTTTT. This translates into CASGKETGAGGEKLFF.

This rearrangement joins TRBV21-1 to TRBJ2-2; TRBD2 is the table's D call, not checked against the DNA. TRBV21-1 represents a pseudogene. This CDR3 spans 16 amino acids. CDR3 region: CASSKIRGGLSGELFF. The DNA of the CDR3 is TGTGCCAGCAGCAAAATCCGGGGGGGCCTTTCCGGGGAGCTGTTTTTT.

In its sample, this clone was seen a few times. The chain carries TRBV6-1 and TRBJ2-7; D is ambiguous. In germline, CDR1 is MNHNS, CDR2 SASEGT. The CDR3 consists of 14 residues. V lost 2 bases and J lost 3, with 11 bases in between. This CDR3 reads CASSELDTYYEQYF. In DNA form, the CDR3 reads TGTGCCAGCAGTGAACTCGACACCTACTACGAGCAGTACTTC.

This clone came up a few times. The chain carries TRBV3-1 (or the pseudogene TRBV3-2) and TRBJ2-1; TRBD1 aligns across 9 bases. V was clipped by 1 base and J by 2 bases; unmatched bases: 6. CDR3 length: 17 amino acids. Germline V lookup: CDR1 LGHDT, CDR2 YNNKEL (reference sequence). The CDR3 bases are TGTGCCAGCAGCCAAGGAACCGGGACAGGGCCCTACAATGAGCAGTTCTTC. The encoded protein is CASSQGTGTGPYNEQFF.

The CDR3 DNA is TGTGCCACCAGCAGAGGGGCTTACCGTATGAACACTGAAGCTTTCTTT. Translated, it gives CATSRGAYRMNTEAFF. This chain joins TRBV15 and TRBJ1-1; no reliable D call. Between the trimmed V and J ends, which lost 1 base and 0 bases, there was a span of 12 bases. This CDR3 spans 16 amino acids. Per the germline V gene, CDR1 is LNHNV and CDR2 is YYDKDF (reference sequence).

The genes are TRBV13 and TRBJ2-3; TRBD2 aligns across 8 bases. The CDR3 totals 17 residues. V lost 5 bases to trimming and J lost 2 bases; unmatched junction nucleotides: 12. The germline V gene has CDR1 PRHDT and CDR2 FYEKMQ (reference sequence). The CDR3 nucleotides read TGTGCCAGCAGCCTCTCCTTTGGCGGGGGGACCACAGATACGCAGTATTTT. Translated, it gives CASSLSFGGGTTDTQYF.

This clone was detected only once. V gene TRBV27 combines with J gene TRBJ1-2; D uncertain. Trimming stripped 2 bases from V and 2 bases from J, with 15 bases between. Germline assignment: CDR1 MNHEY and CDR2 SMNVEV (reference sequence). The CDR3 loop spans 16 amino acids. CDR3 nucleotides: TGTGCCAGCAGTTTAGGGCACGGCAGAATAAACTATGGCTACACCTTC. Translation gives CASSLGHGRINYGYTF.

V is TRBV7-6 and J is TRBJ1-2; no reliable D call. Germline-derived CDR1 and CDR2 are SGHVS and FNYEAQ. Trimming took off 5 bases at V and 8 bases at J, with 21 bases between the two ends. The CDR3 loop spans 15 amino acids. Here the CDR3 reads CASSPYGEQPLGYTF. Here the CDR3 DNA reads TGTGCCAGCAGCCCCTACGGGGAACAGCCTTTGGGCTACACCTTC.

This chain uses TRBV3-1 (or the pseudogene TRBV3-2) with TRBJ2-3, with 11 bases that match TRBD2. This CDR3 is built from 15 residues. V was pared by 3 bases and J by 6 bases, with 5 bases of the junction left unmatched. Germline V gene data show CDR1 as LGHDT and CDR2 as YNNKEL (reference sequence). In nucleotides, the CDR3 is TGTGCCAGCAGCCATCCACTAGCGGGGGTGGATACGCAGTATTTT. Amino acids: CASSHPLAGVDTQYF.

In this sample, this clone turned up once. V is TRBV18 and J is TRBJ2-1; D unresolved. The CDR3 loop spans 13 amino acids. V was trimmed by 2 bases and J by 3 bases, leaving 5 bases between them. CDR1 is KGHSH and CDR2 is LQKENI in the germline V gene. CDR3 sequence: CASSPESYNEQFF. In DNA form, the CDR3 reads TGTGCCAGCTCACCAGAGAGCTACAATGAGCAGTTCTTC.

On this clone itself: This sample also contains other DNA sequences that code for the same CDR3. CDR3 nucleotides: TGTGCCAGCTCACCGGGACTACAAGAGACCCAGTACTTC. Amino acids: CASSPGLQETQYF. The gene calls are TRBV18 and TRBJ2-5; 7 bases map to TRBD2. Germline CDR1 KGHSH, CDR2 LQKENI. V shed 3 bases, J shed 2 bases, and the junction held 0 bases outside the gene matches. The CDR3 covers 13 residues.

V and J are TRBV18 and TRBJ2-1; 13 positions match TRBD2. The CDR3 is 15 amino acids. V was pared by 6 bases and J by 5 bases, with 4 bases of the junction left unmatched. The germline gives CDR1 KGHSH, CDR2 LQKENI. The CDR3 loop reads CASSLGLAGDNEQFF. The CDR3 DNA reads as TGTGCCAGCTCTCTAGGACTAGCGGGGGACAATGAGCAGTTCTTC. The variable domain in full, completed from reference TRBV18 and TRBJ2-1, reads NAGVMQNPRHLVRRRGQEARLRCSPMKGHSHVYWYRQLPEEGLKFMVYLQKENIIDESGMPKERFSAEFPKEGPSILRIQQVVRGDSAAYFCASSLGLAGDNEQFFGPGTRLTVL.

V is TRBV19 and J is TRBJ1-1, with 7 bases aligning to TRBD1. V was clipped by 9 bases and J by 3 bases; unmatched bases: 13. The CDR3 totals 15 residues. Germline-derived CDR1 and CDR2 are LNHDA and SQIVND (reference sequence). The CDR3 loop is CARQLRDRGYTEAFF. CDR3 coding DNA: TGTGCCAGACAACTAAGGGACAGAGGGTACACTGAAGCTTTCTTT.

The chain recombines TRBV6-5 with TRBJ2-7; D might be TRBD2 (6 bases). From germline, CDR1 is MNHEY and CDR2 SVGAGI. The CDR3 loop spans 14 amino acids. Trimming shortened V by 8 bases and J by 0 bases, and 14 bases separated the two germline ends. CDR3 sequence: CASAGTGSSYEQYF. CDR3 DNA: TGTGCCAGCGCGGGAACGGGGAGCTCCTACGAGCAGTACTTC.

This sequence joins TRBV6-5 and TRBJ1-1, with 8 positions matching TRBD1. V lost 3 bases to trimming and J lost 3 bases; unmatched junction nucleotides: 3. This CDR3 contains 14 residues. Germline V gene lookup returns CDR1 MNHEY and CDR2 SVGAGI. In nucleotides, the CDR3 is TGTGCCAGCAGTTATCAGGGGGCATACACTGAAGCTTTCTTT. This sequence encodes CASSYQGAYTEAFF.